The 22 T cell receptor beta chains below all came from one sample that was sequenced in a study of beta chain features in type 1 diabetes. All of the isolated RNA was reverse transcribed, so expressed TCRB transcripts were sequenced. The repertoire was sequenced with immunoSEQ multiplex PCR; TCRdb's copy has only in-frame clones and lacks some. The sample holds 350,000 to 450,000 clones, about 14% seen once. Specimen: naive CD4+ T cells from blood. These receptors were taken from a woman aged 18-30 years in good health.

The chain links TRBV19 to TRBJ1-5; TRBD1 aligns across 8 bases. The germline CDR1 and CDR2 sequences are LNHDA and SQIVND (reference sequence). CDR3 size: 15 residues. Trimming cost V 5 bases and J 3 bases; bases outside gene matches: 6. CDR3 DNA sequence: TGTGCCAGTAGTGCGGGACAGGTCATCAATCAGCCCCAGCATTTT. Its translation is CASSAGQVINQPQHF.

This chain connects TRBV19 to TRBJ1-2; 7 bases agree with TRBD1. V was clipped by 4 bases and J by 8 bases; unmatched bases: 4. This CDR3 has 12 amino acids. Germline CDR1 and CDR2: LNHDA and SQIVND (reference sequence). CDR3 amino acids: CASSTRGPGYTF. As DNA, the CDR3 is TGTGCCAGTAGTACGAGGGGGCCAGGCTACACCTTC.

The rearrangement uses TRBV2 and TRBJ2-2; TRBD2 matches at 14 bases. Germline CDR1 is SNHLY and CDR2 is FYNNEI. V trimming: 6 bases; J trimming: 10 bases; junction bases outside the gene matches: 10. The length of the CDR3 is 16 residues. This CDR3 is CASSEPGLAGVVELFF. Here the CDR3 DNA reads TGTGCCAGCAGCGAACCGGGACTAGCGGGAGTCGTGGAGCTGTTTTTT.

This clone was seen a handful of times. The chain uses TRBV5-4 and TRBJ2-6; D not certain. Germline assignment: CDR1 SGHNT and CDR2 YYREEE (reference sequence). The CDR3 spans 15 residues. Trimming left V 0 bases short and J 2 bases short, with 6 bases between. CDR3 sequence (DNA): TGTGCCAGCAGCTTGGCCCTCGCTGGGGCCAACGTCCTGACTTTC. Its translation: CASSLALAGANVLTF.

V usage is TRBV29-1 and J usage is TRBJ2-1; TRBD2 aligns across 11 bases. In germline, CDR1 is SQVTM, CDR2 ANQGSEA. There are 13 residues in the CDR3. J was trimmed by 6 bases and V by 8 bases; bases with no gene match: 6. In DNA form, the CDR3 reads TGCAGCCCCAAGCTAGCGGGGGGCAATGAGCAGTTCTTC. This encodes CSPKLAGGNEQFF.

This clone was observed a few times. The chain uses TRBV5-1 and TRBJ2-1, with 12 positions matching TRBD2. The CDR3 loop spans 16 amino acids. After removal of 4 bases from V and 7 bases from J, the junction contained 9 bases not matched to a gene. Per the germline V gene, CDR1 is SGHRS and CDR2 is YFSETQ. The CDR3 loop reads CASSHKTSGSANEQFF. CDR3 DNA: TGCGCCAGCAGCCACAAGACTAGCGGGAGTGCAAATGAGCAGTTCTTC. The full variable domain, rest sourced from reference TRBV5-1 and TRBJ2-1, is KAGVTQTPRYLIKTRGQQVTLSCSPISGHRSVSWYQQTPGQGLQFLFEYFSETQRNKGNFPGRFSGRQFSNSRSEMNVSTLELGDSALYLCASSHKTSGSANEQFFGPGTRLTVL.

This clone occurred a few times. V usage is TRBV30 and J usage is TRBJ2-1; D might be TRBD1 (5 bases). CDR1 and CDR2 from the germline V gene are GTSNPN and SVGIG (reference sequence). V was shortened by 0 bases and J by 2 bases, with 14 bases between the two germline ends. The CDR3 totals 16 residues. The CDR3 spells CAWSVIRENPYNEQFF. The CDR3, as DNA: TGTGCCTGGAGTGTGATCAGGGAAAACCCCTACAATGAGCAGTTCTTC.

This chain joins TRBV2 and TRBJ2-5; tentatively, D is TRBD1 (5 bases). The length of the CDR3 is 11 residues. Trimming took 7 bases from V and 4 from J, leaving 7 bases between them. Germline V gene sequence: CDR1 SNHLY, CDR2 FYNNEI. The chain's CDR3 is CASMDIETQYF. The CDR3, as DNA: TGTGCCAGCATGGACATAGAGACCCAGTACTTC.

This clone has just a few counts. The genes are TRBV2 and TRBJ1-1; TRBD1 might be the D (5 bases). Germline V gene sequence: CDR1 SNHLY, CDR2 FYNNEI. With 8 bases removed from V and 3 bases from J, the gap between germline ends came to 13 bases. CDR3 length: 13 amino acids. This CDR3 reads CASRSGRDTEAFF. The CDR3, as DNA: TGTGCCAGCCGGTCAGGGAGGGACACTGAAGCTTTCTTT.

This clone was seen just once. The chain couples TRBV6-1 to TRBJ1-2; the match to TRBD1 covers 12 bases. Trimming took 2 bases from V and 6 from J; bases not matched to a gene: 7. The length of the CDR3 is 16 residues. Germline V gives CDR1 MNHNS, CDR2 SASEGT. The DNA of the CDR3 is TGTGCCAGCAGTGAACCGGGACAGGGGGCGCAGCATGGCTACACCTTC. Its translation is CASSEPGQGAQHGYTF.

This clone was seen only a few times. This sequence joins TRBV6-5 and TRBJ2-1; D perhaps matches TRBD1 (5 bases). The CDR3 contains 13 residues. Germline V gives CDR1 MNHEY, CDR2 SVGAGI. V was pared by 8 bases and J by 5 bases, with 13 bases between. For the CDR3, the DNA is TGTGCCAGCGGCGGACACCTACACAATGAGCAGTTCTTC. It specifies CASGGHLHNEQFF.

This clone appeared a few times. The chain has TRBV30 and TRBJ2-2; 14 bases are a match to TRBD2. Germline V gene sequence: CDR1 GTSNPN, CDR2 SVGIG (reference sequence). The CDR3 is made up of 14 amino acids. CDR3 DNA: TGTGCGGGGGGGACTAGCGGGAGATCCGGGGAGCTGTTTTTT. Protein product: CAGGTSGRSGELFF.

This clone was counted only a few times. The chain employs TRBV19 and TRBJ2-1; weak D call: TRBD2 (6 bases). Deletions cut 9 bases from V and 8 bases from J, with 20 bases between. Germline assignment: CDR1 LNHDA and CDR2 SQIVND (reference sequence). CDR3 length: 14 amino acids. CDR3 sequence reads: CASKTGVRRDEQFF. CDR3 nucleotides: TGTGCCAGCAAGACGGGGGTCAGGAGGGATGAGCAGTTCTTC. The variable domain in full, with the rest retrieved from reference TRBV19 and TRBJ2-1, is DGGITQSPKYLFRKEGQNVTLSCEQNLNHDAMYWYRQDPGQGLRLIYYSQIVNDFQKGDIAEGYSVSREKKESFPLTVTSAQKNPTAFYLCASKTGVRRDEQFFGPGTRLTVL.

This clone was seen only a few times. V and J are TRBV30 and TRBJ1-5; D remains unclear. Trimming stripped 0 bases from V and 7 bases from J, with 13 bases between. The CDR3 has 14 amino acids. CDR1 and CDR2 (germline): GTSNPN, SVGIG (reference sequence). The CDR3 coding sequence is TGTGCCTGGAGTGTTGGAGGGTCTGAGCAGCCCCAGCATTTT. Translating it yields CAWSVGGSEQPQHF.

This chain links TRBV11-2 with TRBJ2-1; D uncertain. Germline CDR1 is SGHAT and CDR2 is FQNNGV. V dropped 0 bases and J dropped 13 bases, with 10 bases sitting between them. The CDR3 runs 12 residues. Here the CDR3 reads CASSLDRAIQFF. CDR3 coding DNA: TGTGCCAGCAGCTTAGATCGAGCCATTCAGTTCTTC.

This clone appeared a few times. V is TRBV9 and J is TRBJ2-7; 8 nucleotides agree with TRBD2. This CDR3 contains 15 residues. The germline CDR1 and CDR2 sequences are SGDLS and YYNGEE. With V trimmed by 0 bases and J by 0 bases, 2 bases remained unmatched. The CDR3 DNA reads as TGTGCCAGCAGCGTAGGCGGGGGGAACTCCTACGAGCAGTACTTC. The encoded protein is CASSVGGGNSYEQYF. The complete variable domain, with remaining parts taken from reference TRBV9 and TRBJ2-7, reads DSGVTQTPKHLITATGQRVTLRCSPRSGDLSVYWYQQSLDQGLQFLIQYYNGEERAKGNILERFSAQQFPDLHSELNLSSLELGDSALYFCASSVGGGNSYEQYFGPGTRLTVT.

In this sample, this clone turned up a few times. The chain joins TRBV7-3 to TRBJ2-6, with D possibly matching TRBD2 (6 bases). Germline V lookup: CDR1 SGHTA, CDR2 FQGTGA. The V and J ends lost 6 bases and 0 bases respectively, with 15 bases between them. This CDR3 is built from 17 residues. CDR3 region: CASRGTRGYSGANVLTF. Written as DNA, the CDR3 is TGTGCCAGCAGGGGGACTCGCGGATACTCTGGGGCCAACGTCCTGACTTTC.

As concerns this clone: The identical CDR3 is also encoded by other nucleotide sequences in the sample. The chain is built from TRBV30 and TRBJ2-2; maybe TRBD1 (6 bases). V gave up 5 bases and J gave up 6 bases, with 10 bases separating them. The CDR3 length is 12 residues. In germline, CDR1 is GTSNPN, CDR2 SVGIG (reference sequence). CDR3 nucleotide sequence: TGTGCCTGGGGCAGGGGTTCCGGGGAGCTGTTTTTT. Translating it yields CAWGRGSGELFF.

This chain joins TRBV7-6 and TRBJ2-7; no definite D call. The V end lost 5 bases, the J end lost 2 bases, and 10 bases lay between the germline ends. Germline CDR1 reads SGHVS; CDR2 reads FNYEAQ. The CDR3 covers 13 residues. Here the CDR3 reads CASSREPTYEQYF. Written as DNA, the CDR3 is TGTGCCAGCAGCCGAGAGCCAACCTACGAGCAGTACTTC.

The chain uses TRBV5-4 and TRBJ2-3; 12 nucleotides agree with TRBD2. This CDR3 region has 16 residues. Looked up from germline, CDR1 is SGHNT and CDR2 is YYREEE (reference sequence). Losses at the gene ends were 7 bases for V and 1 base for J; bases not matched to a gene: 7. DNA for the CDR3: TGTGCCAGCCTTAATCTAGCGGGAGGGGGCACAGATACGCAGTATTTT. Amino acid sequence: CASLNLAGGGTDTQYF.

The chain recombines TRBV5-6 with TRBJ2-5, with D tentatively TRBD2 (7 bases). Trimming removed 6 bases at V and 5 bases at J, with 17 bases between. CDR1 is SGHDT and CDR2 is YYEEEE in the germline V gene. This CDR3 region has 14 residues. The CDR3 nucleotides are TGTGCCAGCACCCGAGGGGGGGGGTTGGAGACCCAGTACTTC. Protein sequence: CASTRGGGLETQYF.

This clone has just a few counts. The genes are TRBV5-6 and TRBJ2-5; D is perhaps TRBD2 (5 bases). CDR3 length: 15 residues. The germline gives CDR1 SGHDT, CDR2 YYEEEE. The V end was cut by 4 bases, the J end by 3 bases, with 16 bases between. For the CDR3, the DNA is TGTGCCAGCAGCCGAGGGTACGGTATCGAAGAGACCCAGTACTTC. Encoded protein: CASSRGYGIEETQYF.